The rows below give T cell receptor beta chains drawn from one sample of a study of blood T cell repertoires in COVID-19. Clones were sequenced by immunoSEQ multiplex PCR, and TCRdb holds only the in-frame ones, with some missing. This repertoire shows fewer than 130,000 clones, approximately 65% found once; its top ten account for 6% to 8.5%. The sample consisted of peripheral blood. The origin of the receptors is a woman in her sixties or seventies with acute or convalescent COVID-19. The CDR3 runs from the conserved cysteine through the conserved F or W. A D gene is named only where the DNA matches it firmly. Size values are once, few and many counts, or a class for expanded clones, and some rows have none.

v_gene,d_gene,j_gene,len,abundance,CDR3aa,CDR3nt
TRBV7-6,TRBD2,TRBJ2-7,15,once,CASSPFLAGDHEQYF,TGTGCCAGCAGCCCATTTCTAGCGGGGGATCACGAGCAGTACTTC
TRBV19,-,TRBJ2-1,13,-,CASAGPPYNEQFF,TGTGCCAGCGCGGGCCCCCCCTACAATGAGCAGTTCTTC
TRBV5-1,TRBD2,TRBJ2-7,15,-,CASSSGLAGGHEQYF,TGCGCCAGCAGCTCGGGACTAGCGGGGGGGCACGAGCAGTACTTC
TRBV5-4,-,TRBJ2-3,13,-,CASSPTGTDTQYF,TGTGCCAGCAGCCCGACCGGGACAGATACGCAGTATTTT
TRBV28,-,TRBJ2-5,18,-,CASSSSRGGRILQETQYF,-
TRBV27,-,TRBJ1-6,17,once,CASSKNLNRVFNSPLHF,TGTGCCAGCAGTAAAAACCTTAACCGGGTTTTCAATTCACCCCTCCACTTT
TRBV30,-,TRBJ1-2,13,few,CAWTDTRWYGYTF,TGTGCCTGGACGGACACGCGGTGGTATGGCTACACCTTC
TRBV6-2/TRBV6-3,-,TRBJ1-5,14,-,CASSFGQLNQPQHF,TGTGCCAGCAGTTTTGGACAGCTAAATCAGCCCCAGCATTTT
TRBV7-2,TRBD1,TRBJ2-5,13,-,CASSNKQGGTQYF,TGTGCCAGCAGCAATAAACAGGGGGGGACCCAGTACTTC
TRBV2,TRBD1,TRBJ2-1,15,-,CASRKTPGQGNEQFF,TGTGCCAGCAGGAAGACACCGGGACAGGGAAATGAGCAGTTCTTC
TRBV2,-,TRBJ2-7,13,-,CASSASRLYEQYF,TGTGCCAGCAGTGCATCCAGACTGTACGAGCAGTACTTC
TRBV6-5,TRBD1,TRBJ1-5,15,-,CASRRRDSLNQPQHF,TGTGCCAGCAGACGCCGGGACAGTCTCAATCAGCCCCAGCATTTT
TRBV20-1,-,TRBJ1-1,11,-,CSATDVSEAFF,TGCAGTGCTACCGATGTTAGTGAAGCTTTCTTT
TRBV27,-,TRBJ2-3,15,-,CASSSGGGIADTQYF,TGTGCCAGCAGTTCCGGGGGAGGCATAGCAGATACGCAGTATTTT
TRBV5-4,TRBD1,TRBJ1-1,12,-,CASSIRTGRAFF,TGTGCCAGCAGCATCCGGACAGGGCGAGCTTTCTTT
TRBV12-3/TRBV12-4,-,TRBJ1-2,11,few,CASSLRGGYTF,TGTGCCAGCAGTTTACGGGGTGGCTACACCTTC
TRBV2,-,TRBJ1-5,15,-,CASILRTGDSGPQHF,TGTGCCAGCATCCTAAGGACGGGCGACTCGGGACCCCAGCATTTT
TRBV18,TRBD1,TRBJ1-5,15,-,CASSPSDRGPQPQHF,TGTGCCAGCTCACCCTCGGACAGGGGCCCTCAGCCCCAGCATTTT
TRBV6-5,-,TRBJ2-2,13,-,CASSRDFTGELFF,TGTGCCAGCAGTCGGGATTTCACCGGGGAGCTGTTTTTT
TRBV13,-,TRBJ2-2,16,-,CASSNFRVSGTGELFF,TGTGCCAGCAGCAACTTCAGGGTCTCGGGCACCGGGGAGCTGTTTTTT
TRBV10-3,TRBD2,TRBJ2-7,14,-,CAISEVQREREQYF,TGTGCCATCAGTGAAGTACAGCGGGAGAGGGAGCAGTACTTC
TRBV19,-,TRBJ1-5,14,many,CASSATGSNQPQHF,TGTGCCAGTTCTGCCACAGGGTCGAATCAGCCCCAGCATTTT